Described below is a single T cell receptor (beta chain) sequence and its context. This CDR3 comprises 15 residues. J gave up 4 bases and V 5 bases, and 6 bases lay outside the gene matches. Germline assignment: CDR1 SEHNR and CDR2 FQNEAQ (reference sequence). Clones were sequenced by immunoSEQ multiplex PCR, and TCRdb holds only the in-frame ones, with some missing. The repertoire holds about 230,000 clones, with around 80% as singletons. The data stem from a study of blood T cell repertoires in COVID-19. The clonotype was recovered from a woman between 25 and 40 years old with COVID-19, enrolled during active disease. This sequence joins TRBV7-9 and TRBJ2-3; 10 positions agree with TRBD2. Material for sequencing was peripheral blood. CDR3 residues: CASSTSGMSADTQYF. In DNA, the CDR3 is TGTGCCAGCAGCACTAGCGGGATGAGCGCAGATACGCAGTATTTT.